This T cell receptor beta chain was obtained from a study of OX40 agonist ivuxolimab in advanced cancers. Per germline, CDR1 SGHAT and CDR2 FQNNGV. Trimming took 5 bases from V and 6 from J, leaving 13 bases between them. This CDR3 is built from 13 residues. Using immunoSEQ multiplex PCR, the repertoire was profiled, and TCRdb retains in-frame clones only, with some absent. The data show about 24,000 clones, just over 85% seen once. The TCR comes from an adult with an advanced solid tumor such as melanoma, head and neck, liver or kidney cancer. This specimen consisted of CD4+ or CD8+ T cells sorted from blood, obtained in a trial of the OX40 agonist ivuxolimab. The J gene is TRBJ1-1, the V gene TRBV11-2; D unresolved. The CDR3 protein is CASSLTESPEAFF. In DNA, the CDR3 is TGTGCCAGCAGCCTAACGGAGTCCCCTGAAGCTTTCTTT.